This T cell receptor beta chain emerged from a study of T-cell reconstitution after alpha-beta-depleted transplantation in children. The study, taken as a whole, reports: In some patients, recipient T cells and intrathymic progenitors surviving conditioning explained high day-60 diversity. Expanded clones from the graft, numbering several hundred, reportedly supplied alpha-beta T cells about two months after transplant. At the one-year point after transplant, T-cell counts and TCRbeta diversity were found to come mostly from T cells that had been newly produced.

The sample holds a few counts of this clonotype. Its target is unknown. Molecular barcoding with unique molecular identifiers was used for the TCRbeta library. MiXCR, applied by TCRdb to the PCR reads, yields one record per CDR3 protein. The top ten hold around 2.2% of the sample, which has about 640,000 distinct CDR3 sequences, 10% to 15% seen once. This CDR3 is 16 amino acids long. The germline gives CDR1 LNHNV, CDR2 YYDKDF (reference sequence). V dropped 2 bases and J dropped 3; count of bases not matched to a gene: 4. The specimen comprised PBMCs, mostly from graft donor cells, sampled 360 days after TCRalphabeta/CD19-depleted stem cell transplant. This rearrangement joins TRBV15 to TRBJ1-3; 10 nucleotides match TRBD1. This TCR was sampled from a male patient aged 10 to 17 who had a stem cell transplant for acute myeloid leukemia, so the T cells may come from the graft donor. This CDR3 reads CATSRRQGAGGNTIYF. The CDR3 nucleotides read TGTGCCACCAGCAGAAGACAGGGGGCTGGTGGAAACACCATATATTTT.